Sequencing of this T cell receptor (beta chain) was carried out in a study of circulating and synovial CD4+ cells in juvenile arthritis. Study-wide results and caveats: These blood cells shared more CDR3 sequences with synovium than bulk blood. T cell genome counts differed by at least an order of magnitude between CPL and CD4 samples.

A remark on this clone: Its antigen is currently unknown.

Only in-frame clones appear in the TCRdb table, and some are missing; sequencing was by immunoSEQ multiplex PCR. The sample shows under 35,000 clones, around 95% of them seen only once. The germline gives CDR1 MDHEN, CDR2 SYDVKM. The CDR3 is made up of 15 amino acids. Trimming stripped 8 bases from V and 0 bases from J, with 13 bases between. The material sequenced was CD4+ T cells from blood. The sequence was obtained from a human donor with juvenile idiopathic arthritis. The V and J genes are TRBV28 and TRBJ1-4; D is unclear. DNA for the CDR3: TGTGCCAGCGGGAGCTTTGGGTCAACTAATGAAAAACTGTTTTTT. Translation: CASGSFGSTNEKLFF.